This T cell receptor (beta chain) appears in the sequencing data of a study of shared clonotypes between healthy human individuals. Overall study results and limits: Naive subsets generally had larger estimated richness than memory subsets.

Trimming removed 6 bases at V and 6 bases at J, with 7 bases between. The germline CDR1 and CDR2 sequences are MNHEY and SVGAGI. The CDR3 length is 11 residues. TCRdb's copy holds only in-frame clones and misses some; the assay was immunoSEQ multiplex PCR. The sample contains 2 million to 2.5 million clones, roughly 95% of which appear only once. For this clone: Its antigen is unknown. Additional DNA sequences in this sample encode the identical CDR3.

This rearrangement joins TRBV6-5 to TRBJ2-3; weak D call: TRBD1 (5 bases). Sequencing was carried out using naive CD4+ T cells sorted from blood. As for subset: CD45RA+ positively selected. The clonotype was recovered from a man aged 18 to 29 in good health. CDR3 bases: TGTGCCAGCAGCCAGGGTGATACGCAGTATTTT. It is translated as CASSQGDTQYF.